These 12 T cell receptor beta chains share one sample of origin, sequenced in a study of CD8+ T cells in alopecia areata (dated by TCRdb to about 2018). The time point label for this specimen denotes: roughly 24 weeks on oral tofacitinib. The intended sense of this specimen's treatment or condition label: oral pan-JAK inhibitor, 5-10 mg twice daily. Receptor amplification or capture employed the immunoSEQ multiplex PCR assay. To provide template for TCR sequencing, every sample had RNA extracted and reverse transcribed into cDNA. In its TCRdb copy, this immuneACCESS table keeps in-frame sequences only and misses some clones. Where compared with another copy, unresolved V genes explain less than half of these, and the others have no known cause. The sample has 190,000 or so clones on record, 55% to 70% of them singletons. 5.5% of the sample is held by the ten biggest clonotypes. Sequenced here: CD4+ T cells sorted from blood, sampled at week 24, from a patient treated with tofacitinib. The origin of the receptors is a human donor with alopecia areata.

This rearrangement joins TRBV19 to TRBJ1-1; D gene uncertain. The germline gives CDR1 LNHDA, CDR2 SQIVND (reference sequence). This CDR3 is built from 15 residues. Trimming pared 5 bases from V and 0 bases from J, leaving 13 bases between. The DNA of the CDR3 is TGTGCCAGTAGTGGCCGGACTGGCATGAACACTGAAGCTTTCTTT. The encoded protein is CASSGRTGMNTEAFF.

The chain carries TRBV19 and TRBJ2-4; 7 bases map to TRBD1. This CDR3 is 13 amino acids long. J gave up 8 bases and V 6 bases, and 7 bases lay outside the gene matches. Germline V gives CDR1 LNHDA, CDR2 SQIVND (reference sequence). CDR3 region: CASSPGGSYIQYF. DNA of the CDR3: TGTGCCAGTAGCCCAGGGGGAAGTTACATTCAGTACTTC.

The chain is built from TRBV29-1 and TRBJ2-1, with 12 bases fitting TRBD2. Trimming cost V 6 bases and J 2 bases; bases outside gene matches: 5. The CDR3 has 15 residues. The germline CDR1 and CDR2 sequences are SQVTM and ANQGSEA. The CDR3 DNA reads TGCAGCGTCGGACTAGCGGGGCGAACCTACAATGAGCAGTTCTTC. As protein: CSVGLAGRTYNEQFF.

The CDR3 protein is CASSLRPGDGYTF. In nucleotides, the CDR3 is TGCGCCAGCAGCTTGAGGCCAGGAGATGGCTACACCTTC. The V and J genes are TRBV5-1 and TRBJ1-2; D remains ambiguous. This CDR3 is 13 amino acids long. The germline CDR1 and CDR2 sequences are SGHRS and YFSETQ. Trimming took 1 base from V and 6 from J, leaving 10 bases between them. Together with reference TRBV5-1 and TRBJ1-2, the CDR3 gives the full variable domain: KAGVTQTPRYLIKTRGQQVTLSCSPISGHRSVSWYQQTPGQGLQFLFEYFSETQRNKGNFPGRFSGRQFSNSRSEMNVSTLELGDSALYLCASSLRPGDGYTFGSGTRLTVV.

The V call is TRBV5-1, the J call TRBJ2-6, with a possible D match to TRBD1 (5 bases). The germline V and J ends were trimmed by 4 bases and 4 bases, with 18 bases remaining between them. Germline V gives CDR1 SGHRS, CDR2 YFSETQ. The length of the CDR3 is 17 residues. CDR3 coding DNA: TGCGCCAGCAGCCCTCTTGCGTTGGGGCAAGGGGCCAACGTCCTGACTTTC. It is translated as CASSPLALGQGANVLTF.

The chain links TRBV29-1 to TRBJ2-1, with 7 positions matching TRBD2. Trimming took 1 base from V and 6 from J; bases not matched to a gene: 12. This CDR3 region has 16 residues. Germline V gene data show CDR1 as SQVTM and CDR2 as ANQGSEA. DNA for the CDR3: TGCAGCGTTGAAGGGGCGGCGGGGGACGGAGGCAATGAGCAGTTCTTC. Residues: CSVEGAAGDGGNEQFF.

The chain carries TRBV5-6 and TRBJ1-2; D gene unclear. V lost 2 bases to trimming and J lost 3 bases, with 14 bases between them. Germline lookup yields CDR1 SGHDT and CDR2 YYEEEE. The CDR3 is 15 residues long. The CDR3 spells CASSLVRQLYYGYTF. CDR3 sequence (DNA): TGTGCCAGCAGCTTAGTACGGCAGCTCTACTATGGCTACACCTTC. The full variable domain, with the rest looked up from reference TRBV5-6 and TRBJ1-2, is DAGVTQSPTHLIKTRGQQVTLRCSPKSGHDTVSWYQQALGQGPQFIFQYYEEEERQRGNFPDRFSGHQFPNYSSELNVNALLLGDSALYLCASSLVRQLYYGYTFGSGTRLTVV.

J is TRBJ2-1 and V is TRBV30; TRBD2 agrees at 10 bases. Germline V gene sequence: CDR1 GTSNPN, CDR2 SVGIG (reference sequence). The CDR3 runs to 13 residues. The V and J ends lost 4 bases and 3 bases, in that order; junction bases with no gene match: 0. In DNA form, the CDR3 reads TGTGCCTGGACTAGCGGGAGCTACAATGAGCAGTTCTTC. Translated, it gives CAWTSGSYNEQFF.

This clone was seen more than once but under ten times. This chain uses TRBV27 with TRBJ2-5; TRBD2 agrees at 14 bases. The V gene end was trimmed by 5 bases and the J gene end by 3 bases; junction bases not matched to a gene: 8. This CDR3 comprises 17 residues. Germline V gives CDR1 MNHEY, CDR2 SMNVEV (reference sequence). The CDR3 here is CASSPRLAGGPEETQYF. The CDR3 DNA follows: TGTGCCAGCAGTCCACGACTAGCGGGAGGGCCCGAAGAGACCCAGTACTTC.

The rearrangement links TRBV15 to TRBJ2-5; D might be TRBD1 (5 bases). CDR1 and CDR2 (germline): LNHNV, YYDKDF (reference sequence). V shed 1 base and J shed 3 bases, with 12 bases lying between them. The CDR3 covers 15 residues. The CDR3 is CATSRGRVVEETQYF. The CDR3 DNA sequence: TGTGCCACCAGCAGAGGCAGGGTAGTTGAAGAGACCCAGTACTTC.

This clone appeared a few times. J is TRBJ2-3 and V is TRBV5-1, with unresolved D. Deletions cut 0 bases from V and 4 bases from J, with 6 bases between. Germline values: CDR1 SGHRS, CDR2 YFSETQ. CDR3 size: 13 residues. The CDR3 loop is CASSLGMADTQYF. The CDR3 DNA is TGCGCCAGCAGCTTGGGAATGGCAGATACGCAGTATTTT.

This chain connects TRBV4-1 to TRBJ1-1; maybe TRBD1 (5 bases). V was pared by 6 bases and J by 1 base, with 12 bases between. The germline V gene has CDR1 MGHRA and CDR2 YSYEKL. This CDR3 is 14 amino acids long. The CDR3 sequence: CASSPQGENTEAFF. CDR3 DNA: TGCGCCAGCAGTCCCCAGGGCGAGAACACTGAAGCTTTCTTT.